These 21 T cell receptor beta chains came from one sample sequenced in a study of blood T cell repertoires in COVID-19. TCRdb's table, derived via immunoSEQ multiplex PCR, lists solely in-frame clones and lacks some. Seen here are 220,000 or so clones, roughly 80% observed once, and the top ten hold approximately 5.1%. Sequenced sample: peripheral blood. Every receptor here comes from a woman aged 55-69 years who had recovered from COVID-19.

In its sample, this clone was seen a few times. V usage is TRBV5-6 and J usage is TRBJ1-2; D remains unclear. This CDR3 contains 14 residues. V was trimmed by 3 bases and J by 6 bases, leaving 15 bases between them. Germline CDR1 SGHDT, CDR2 YYEEEE. CDR3 DNA sequence: TGTGCCAGCAGCTCCGCCACGGGTGTAGATGGCTACACCTTC. Translation: CASSSATGVDGYTF. The whole variable domain, remainder taken from reference TRBV5-6 and TRBJ1-2, is DAGVTQSPTHLIKTRGQQVTLRCSPKSGHDTVSWYQQALGQGPQFIFQYYEEEERQRGNFPDRFSGHQFPNYSSELNVNALLLGDSALYLCASSSATGVDGYTFGSGTRLTVV.

This sequence joins TRBV30 and TRBJ1-6, with 7 bases aligning to TRBD1. V shed 2 bases, J shed 6 bases, and the junction held 4 bases outside the gene matches. This CDR3 spans 14 amino acids. CDR1 is GTSNPN and CDR2 is SVGIG in the germline V gene (reference sequence). The CDR3 nucleotides read TGTGCCTGGAGTCGGGACAGCGGTAATTCACCCCTCCACTTT. It encodes CAWSRDSGNSPLHF.

V usage is TRBV19 and J usage is TRBJ1-1; 9 positions agree with TRBD1. This CDR3 has 17 amino acids. Losses at the gene ends were 4 bases for V and 1 base for J; bases not matched to a gene: 10. CDR1 is LNHDA, CDR2 SQIVND, per germline (reference sequence). In nucleotides, the CDR3 is TGTGCCAGTAGTACCATACCGGGACAGGGTGCGAACACTGAAGCTTTCTTT. Its translation: CASSTIPGQGANTEAFF.

In its sample, this clone was seen a few times. The rearrangement uses TRBV18 and TRBJ2-7, with TRBD1 as a possible D gene (5 bases). The V end was cut by 3 bases, the J end by 6 bases, with 18 bases between. CDR1 and CDR2 from the germline V gene are KGHSH and LQKENI. The CDR3 is made up of 15 amino acids. For the CDR3, the DNA is TGTGCCAGCTCACCGCGAAAGTCTGGGGCCGCCGAGCAGTACTTC. It translates to CASSPRKSGAAEQYF.

The chain combines TRBV5-1 with TRBJ2-1; D is possibly TRBD1 (6 bases). The CDR3 spans 15 residues. The V and J ends lost 7 bases and 7 bases respectively, with 21 bases between them. In germline, CDR1 is SGHRS, CDR2 YFSETQ. For the CDR3, the DNA is TGCGCCAGCGGATCTGGGGGCGGTGGGTTGAATGAGCAGTTCTTC. It specifies CASGSGGGGLNEQFF.

Only a few counts were recorded for this clone. This chain uses TRBV6-5 with TRBJ1-2; 8 bases are shared with TRBD1. V lost 6 bases and J lost 5; bases outside the gene matches: 5. The CDR3 consists of 13 residues. The germline V gene encodes CDR1 MNHEY and CDR2 SVGAGI. CDR3 region: CASRRTGQYGYTF. CDR3 DNA: TGTGCCAGCAGGAGGACAGGGCAATATGGCTACACCTTC.

The chain is built from TRBV18 and TRBJ1-6; no definite D call. The CDR3 covers 16 residues. Deletions cut 6 bases from V and 8 bases from J, with 20 bases between. Germline V gene sequence: CDR1 KGHSH, CDR2 LQKENI. The CDR3 region is CASSQTMGPTHSPLHF. CDR3 bases: TGTGCCAGCTCTCAAACCATGGGCCCAACCCATTCACCCCTCCACTTT. The full variable domain, in which reference TRBV18 and TRBJ1-6 provide the parts outside the CDR3, is NAGVMQNPRHLVRRRGQEARLRCSPMKGHSHVYWYRQLPEEGLKFMVYLQKENIIDESGMPKERFSAEFPKEGPSILRIQQVVRGDSAAYFCASSQTMGPTHSPLHFGNGTRLTVT.

The J gene is TRBJ1-3, the V gene TRBV9, with 9 bases that match TRBD1. CDR3 length equals 17 residues. In germline, CDR1 is SGDLS, CDR2 YYNGEE. V shed 3 bases and J 0 bases; nucleotides not matched to a gene: 7. This CDR3 is CASSEGTGPVSGNTIYF. CDR3 nucleotide sequence: TGTGCCAGCAGCGAGGGGACAGGGCCCGTCTCTGGAAACACCATATATTTT. Based on the CDR3 plus reference TRBV9 and TRBJ1-3, the full variable domain is DSGVTQTPKHLITATGQRVTLRCSPRSGDLSVYWYQQSLDQGLQFLIQYYNGEERAKGNILERFSAQQFPDLHSELNLSSLELGDSALYFCASSEGTGPVSGNTIYFGEGSWLTVV.

V is TRBV6-1 and J is TRBJ1-5; TRBD1 might be the D (5 bases). V lost 2 bases, J lost 9 bases, and 17 bases lay in between. The CDR3 totals 15 residues. CDR1 is MNHNS and CDR2 is SASEGT in the germline V gene. As DNA, the CDR3 is TGTGCCAGCAGTGAAAGGGGTTACGGGGGTCCGCCCCAGCATTTT. This codes for CASSERGYGGPPQHF.

The chain has TRBV7-9 and TRBJ1-1; the D is unclear. The CDR3 spans 15 residues. V was trimmed by 5 bases and J by 5 bases, leaving 18 bases between them. Per the germline V gene, CDR1 is SEHNR and CDR2 is FQNEAQ (reference sequence). DNA for the CDR3: TGTGCCAGCAGCACAGCGGCCGGGGAATTGACTGAAGCTTTCTTT. It translates to CASSTAAGELTEAFF.

This clone appeared a single time. CDR3 protein: CASSLWRGSSGNTIYF. As DNA, the CDR3 is TGTGCCAGCAGCTTATGGCGGGGAAGCTCTGGAAACACCATATATTTT. The chain employs TRBV11-1 and TRBJ1-3; no firm D call. CDR1 is SGHAT, CDR2 FQDESV, per germline (reference sequence). With 2 bases removed from V and 0 bases from J, the gap between germline ends came to 11 bases. The CDR3 totals 16 residues.

The sample holds a few counts of this clone. V gene TRBV7-6 combines with J gene TRBJ2-3, with 13 nucleotides matching TRBD2. The CDR3 extends over 18 amino acids. V was clipped by 5 bases and J by 1 base; unmatched bases: 9. Germline CDR1 and CDR2: SGHVS and FNYEAQ. The CDR3 DNA sequence: TGTGCCAGCAGCCCAACTAGCGGGGGGGCTGTCCGCACAGATACGCAGTATTTT. Its translation: CASSPTSGGAVRTDTQYF.

V is TRBV7-9 and J is TRBJ1-1; TRBD1 is a possible D gene (5 bases). Deletions cut 0 bases from V and 4 bases from J, with 12 bases between. CDR1 is SEHNR and CDR2 is FQNEAQ in the germline V gene (reference sequence). The CDR3 is 15 residues long. The CDR3 sequence: CASSLAGGGGTEAFF. CDR3 DNA sequence: TGTGCCAGCAGCTTAGCTGGGGGAGGTGGCACTGAAGCTTTCTTT.

J is TRBJ2-3 and V is TRBV5-4; TRBD1 is a possible D gene (6 bases). V was cut by 5 bases and J by 0 bases, with 10 bases left in between. This CDR3 contains 14 residues. CDR1 and CDR2 (germline): SGHNT, YYREEE (reference sequence). The CDR3 nucleotides are TGTGCCAGCAGTAAGGGGGAGAGCACAGATACGCAGTATTTT. It codes for CASSKGESTDTQYF.

This chain joins TRBV7-9 and TRBJ2-7, with 11 nucleotides matching TRBD2. The V gene's germline CDR1 is SEHNR and CDR2 FQNEAQ (reference sequence). V lost 2 bases to trimming and J lost 2 bases; unmatched junction nucleotides: 5. The CDR3 is 16 residues long. The CDR3 DNA reads as TGTGCCAGCAGCTTAACGAGACTAGCGGGGACCTACGAGCAGTACTTC. It yields the protein CASSLTRLAGTYEQYF.

This clone was seen a handful of times. The rearrangement uses TRBV11-2 and TRBJ1-2; 7 bases are a match to TRBD1. The CDR3 consists of 14 residues. The V gene's germline CDR1 is SGHAT and CDR2 FQNNGV. The V and J ends lost 5 bases and 7 bases, in that order; junction bases with no gene match: 10. The CDR3 loop reads CASSLRQGPLGYTF. CDR3 coding DNA: TGTGCCAGCAGCCTCAGACAGGGCCCACTTGGCTACACCTTC.

The chain has TRBV4-3 and TRBJ2-5, with D perhaps TRBD2 (5 bases). Germline V gene sequence: CDR1 LGHNA, CDR2 YSLEER. V was clipped by 0 bases and J by 4 bases, with 15 bases between them. The CDR3 runs 16 residues. The CDR3 DNA is TGCGCCAGCAGCCAAGATCGGAGCGGCGGCGGAGAGACCCAGTACTTC. Residues: CASSQDRSGGGETQYF.

This clone was seen a single time. Germline is not matched at one junction end, which may reflect a read error. This chain uses TRBV3-1 (or the pseudogene TRBV3-2) with TRBJ2-2; D tentatively fits TRBD1 or TRBD2 (6 bases each). Looked up from germline, CDR1 is LGHDT and CDR2 is YNNKEL (reference sequence). The CDR3 spans 14 residues. The CDR3 DNA follows: TGTGCCAGCACCCAAGGGGGGCGGACCGGGGAGCTGTTTTTT. Amino acid sequence: CASTQGGRTGELFF.

The V call is TRBV19, the J call TRBJ1-2; perhaps TRBD1 as D (5 bases). Trimming took off 2 bases at V and 4 bases at J, with 8 bases between the two ends. The V gene's germline CDR1 is LNHDA and CDR2 SQIVND (reference sequence). CDR3 length: 13 residues. CDR3 residues: CASSILDSYGYTF. CDR3 coding DNA: TGTGCCAGTAGTATATTAGACAGCTATGGCTACACCTTC.

This clone was seen ten or more times. This chain's CDR3 is CATLWQSTDTQYF. The CDR3 nucleotides are TGTGCCACCTTGTGGCAAAGCACAGATACGCAGTATTTT. The rearrangement links TRBV21-1 to TRBJ2-3; the table's TRBD1 call for D was not verified on the DNA. TRBV21-1 is a documented pseudogene. CDR3 length: 13 amino acids.

The rearrangement links TRBV7-2 to TRBJ2-4, with TRBD1 matching 8 bases. V trimming: 1 base; J trimming: 8 bases; junction bases outside the gene matches: 7. CDR1 is SGHTA, CDR2 FQGNSA, per germline. The length of the CDR3 is 15 residues. The chain's CDR3 is CASSLEWTGSYIQYF. CDR3 DNA: TGTGCCAGCAGCTTAGAGTGGACAGGGAGTTACATTCAGTACTTC.